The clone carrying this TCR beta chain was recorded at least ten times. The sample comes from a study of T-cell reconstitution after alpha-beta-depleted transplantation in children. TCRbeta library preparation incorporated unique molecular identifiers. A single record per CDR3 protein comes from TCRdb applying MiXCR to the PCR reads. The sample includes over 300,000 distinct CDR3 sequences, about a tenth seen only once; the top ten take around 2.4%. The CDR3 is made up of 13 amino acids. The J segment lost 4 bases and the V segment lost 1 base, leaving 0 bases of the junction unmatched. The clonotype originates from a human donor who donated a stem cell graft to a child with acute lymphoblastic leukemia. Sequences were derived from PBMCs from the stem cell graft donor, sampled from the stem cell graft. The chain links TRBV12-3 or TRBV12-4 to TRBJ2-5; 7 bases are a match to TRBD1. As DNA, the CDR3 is TGTGCCAGCAGTTTAGACAGGGGAGAGACCCAGTACTTC. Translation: CASSLDRGETQYF.